The rows below give T cell receptor beta chains drawn from one sample of a study of cytomegalovirus exposure and HLA in healthy donors. Only in-frame clones appear in the TCRdb table, and some are missing; sequencing was by immunoSEQ multiplex PCR. The sample lists about 190,000 clones, more than 70% occurring once. Sequenced input: PBMCs. The receptor set was obtained from a woman in her thirties or forties in good health and CMV-seronegative. CDR3s include the opening cysteine and the closing phenylalanine or tryptophan. The D gene is left open where the match is weak. Not every row has a clone size; where given, it reads once, few, many or a size class.

>TRBV7-9|.|16|TRBJ1-5|TRBD1
TGTGCCAGCAGCCTATCCGTCCCAACAGGGGATCAGCCCCAGCATTTT
CASSLSVPTGDQPQHF
>TRBV7-9|.|14|TRBJ1-1|TRBD1
TGTGCCAGCAGCCCGGGACAGGGATGGACTGAAGCTTTCTTT
CASSPGQGWTEAFF
>TRBV7-9|.|14|TRBJ2-1|.
TGTGCCAGCAGCTTAAGTTCGGCCGGGAATGAGCAGTTCTTC
CASSLSSAGNEQFF
>TRBV29-1|.|12|TRBJ1-2|TRBD1
TGCAGCGTGCGGACAGGATACTATGGCTACACCTTC
CSVRTGYYGYTF
>TRBV7-9|.|15|TRBJ2-2|.
TGTGCCAGCAGCTTACTAGCAACGAACACCGGGGAGCTGTTTTTT
CASSLLATNTGELFF
>TRBV9|.|13|TRBJ1-1|TRBD1
TGTGCCAGCAGCTTCTCCCCGGGACAGGAAGCTTTCTTT
CASSFSPGQEAFF
>TRBV19|few|11|TRBJ1-4|.
TGTGCCAGTAGAAGGGGTGAAAAACTGTTTTTT
CASRRGEKLFF
>TRBV19|.|15|TRBJ2-2|TRBD1
TGTGCCAGTAGTACCGACAGGGGAGGCACCGGGGAGCTGTTTTTT
CASSTDRGGTGELFF
>TRBV6-6|.|15|TRBJ1-5|TRBD1
TGTGCCAGCAGTCACGGGACAGGGGATAAACAGCCCCAGCATTTT
CASSHGTGDKQPQHF
>TRBV30|.|15|TRBJ1-5|TRBD1
TGTGCCTGGAGTACCGGACAGGGGTTGTATCAGCCCCAGCATTTT
CAWSTGQGLYQPQHF
>TRBV21-1|.|15|TRBJ2-2|.
TGTGCCAGCAGAGGGAGAGGGCCGAACACCGGGGAGCTGTTTTTT
CASRGRGPNTGELFF
>TRBV30|.|12|TRBJ1-1|TRBD1
TGTGCCACGGACAGGCTGAACACTGAAGCTTTCTTT
CATDRLNTEAFF
>TRBV30|few|14|TRBJ2-5|TRBD2
TGTGCCTGTACTAGCGGGAGGGTTACAGAGACCCAGTACTTC
CACTSGRVTETQYF
>TRBV10-3|.|16|TRBJ1-4|TRBD1
TGTGCCATCAGTGAGTCTCGGACAGGGGGCGATGAAAAACTGTTTTTT
CAISESRTGGDEKLFF
>TRBV29-1|.|12|TRBJ2-5|TRBD1
TGCAGCGTCGGGACAGCCCAAGAGACCCAGTACTTC
CSVGTAQETQYF
>TRBV20-1|.|11|TRBJ2-2|.
TGCAGCGCTTATCGGGCCGGGGAGCTGTTTTTT
CSAYRAGELFF
>TRBV5-1|.|13|TRBJ2-3|TRBD1
TGCGCCAGCTGGACAGGGCCCACAGATACGCAGTATTTT
CASWTGPTDTQYF